This T cell receptor beta chain derives from a study of CD8+CD57+ T cells in acquired aplastic anemia. In patients chosen for sequencing, flow cytometry had shown CD8+CD57+ cell expansion. Severe acquired aplastic anemia was present in every patient. Notes on the study in general: There were 25 to 35 CD8+ CDR3 sequences that occurred in both patients and controls. Patients were compared with controls for CD8+ Simpson's diversity, and no significant difference emerged.

On this clonotype itself: Its target is not known.

CDR3 and TCR beta VDJ profiling relied on genomic DNA as the template. TCRdb used MiXCR to reprocess the reads, holding one entry per CDR3 protein. The data contain roughly 500,000 distinct CDR3 sequences, more than 25% of them singletons. V was clipped by 1 base and J by 1 base; unmatched bases: 4. The CDR3 is 15 residues long. From germline, CDR1 is SGHDN and CDR2 FVKESK. This chain uses TRBV14 with TRBJ2-7, with 7 positions matching TRBD1. The sequenced sample consisted of sorted CD4+, CD8+, or CD8+CD57+ T cells (not recorded which) from PBMCs. This clonotype was sampled from a human donor with aplastic anemia. The CDR3 DNA is TGTGCCAGCAGCCAAGCCGGGACAGCTTCCTACGAGCAGTACTTC. As protein: CASSQAGTASYEQYF.